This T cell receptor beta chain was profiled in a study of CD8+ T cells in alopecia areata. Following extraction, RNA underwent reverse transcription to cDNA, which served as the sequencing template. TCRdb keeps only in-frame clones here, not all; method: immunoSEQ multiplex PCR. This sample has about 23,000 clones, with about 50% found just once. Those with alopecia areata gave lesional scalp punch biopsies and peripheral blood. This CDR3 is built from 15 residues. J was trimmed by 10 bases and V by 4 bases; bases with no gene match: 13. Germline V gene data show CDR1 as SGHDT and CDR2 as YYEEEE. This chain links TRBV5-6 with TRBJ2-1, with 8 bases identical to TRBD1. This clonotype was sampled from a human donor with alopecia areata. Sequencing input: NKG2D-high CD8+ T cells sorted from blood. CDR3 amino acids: CASSKDRAALVEQFF. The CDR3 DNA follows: TGTGCCAGCAGCAAGGACAGGGCAGCTTTAGTCGAGCAGTTCTTC.